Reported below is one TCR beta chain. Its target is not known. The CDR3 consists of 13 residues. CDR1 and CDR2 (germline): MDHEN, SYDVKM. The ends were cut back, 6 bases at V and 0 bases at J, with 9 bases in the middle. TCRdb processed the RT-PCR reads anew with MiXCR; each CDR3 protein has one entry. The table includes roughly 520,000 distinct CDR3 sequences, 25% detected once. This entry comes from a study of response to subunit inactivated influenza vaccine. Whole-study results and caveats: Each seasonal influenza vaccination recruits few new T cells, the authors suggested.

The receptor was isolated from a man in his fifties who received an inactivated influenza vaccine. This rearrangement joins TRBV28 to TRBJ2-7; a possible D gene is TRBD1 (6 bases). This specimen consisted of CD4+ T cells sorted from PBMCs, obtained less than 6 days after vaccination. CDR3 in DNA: TGTGCCAGCAGGTGGGACACCTCCTACGAGCAGTACTTC. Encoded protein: CASRWDTSYEQYF.